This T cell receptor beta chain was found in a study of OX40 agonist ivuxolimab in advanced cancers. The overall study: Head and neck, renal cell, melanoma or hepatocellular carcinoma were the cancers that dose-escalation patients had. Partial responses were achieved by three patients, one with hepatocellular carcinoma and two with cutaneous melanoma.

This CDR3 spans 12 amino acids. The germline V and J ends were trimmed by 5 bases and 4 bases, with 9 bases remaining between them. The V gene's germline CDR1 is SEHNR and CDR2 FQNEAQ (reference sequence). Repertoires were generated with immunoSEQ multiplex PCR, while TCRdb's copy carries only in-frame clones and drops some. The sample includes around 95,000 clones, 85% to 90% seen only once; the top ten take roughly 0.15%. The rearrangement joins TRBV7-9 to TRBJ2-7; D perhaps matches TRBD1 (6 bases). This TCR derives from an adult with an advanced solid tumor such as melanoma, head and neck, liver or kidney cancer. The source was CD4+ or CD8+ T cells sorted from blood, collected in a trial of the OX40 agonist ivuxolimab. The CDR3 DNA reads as TGTGCCAGCAGCCTGCAGGGGTACGAGCAGTACTTC. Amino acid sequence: CASSLQGYEQYF.